This TCR beta chain was documented in a study of technical replicates of blood from a handful of donors. The CDR3 is 14 amino acids. Per germline, CDR1 SEHNR and CDR2 FQNEAQ (reference sequence). The V segment lost 4 bases and the J segment 7 bases; nucleotides outside the gene matches: 3. TCRdb keeps only in-frame clones here, not all; method: immunoSEQ multiplex PCR. The repertoire has about 15,000 clones, approximately 90% of them found once; the top ten carry roughly an eighth. Input material: PBMCs. The chain recombines TRBV7-9 with TRBJ2-1; 11 bases match TRBD2. The sequence derives from a human donor in good health. CDR3 sequence: CASSSGLAANEQFF. In DNA, the CDR3 is TGTGCCAGCAGCTCGGGACTAGCGGCTAATGAGCAGTTCTTC.